This T cell receptor (beta chain) came from a study of cytotoxic CD8 clonotypes in ibrutinib-treated CLL. TCRdb keeps only in-frame clones here, not all; method: immunoSEQ multiplex PCR. The profile shows some 150,000 clones, about 75% of them singletons. V lost 5 bases, J lost 1 base, and 1 base stayed unmatched. This CDR3 is built from 13 residues. Germline V lookup: CDR1 SGHTA, CDR2 FQGTGA. This specimen consisted of PBMCs, obtained after 24 months of ibrutinib treatment. This clonotype originated in a human donor with chronic lymphocytic leukemia. The chain joins TRBV7-3 to TRBJ2-5; 7 bases are a match to TRBD1. The CDR3 DNA reads as TGTGCCAGCAGCAGGGGGCTCCAAGAGACCCAGTACTTC. Translating gives CASSRGLQETQYF.